The rows below give T cell receptor beta chains drawn from one sample of a study of blood T cell repertoires in COVID-19. The data were produced by immunoSEQ multiplex PCR, yet TCRdb's version contains in-frame clones alone and is incomplete. The sample carries fewer than 200,000 clones, 80% to 90% recorded once. The sequenced sample consisted of PBMCs or T cells enriched from blood (not recorded which). These receptors were collected from a woman younger than 35 who had recovered from COVID-19. CDR3s include the opening cysteine and the closing phenylalanine or tryptophan. The D gene is left open where the match is weak. Clone size is shown for a subset of rows, as once, few, many or a class of expanded clone.

v_call: TRBV6-1; cdr3_length: 13; j_call: TRBJ2-1; clone_size: NA; d_call: NA; cdr3_aa: CASSERMAGEQFF; cdr3_nt: TGTGCCAGCAGTGAGCGAATGGCGGGTGAGCAGTTCTTC
v_call: TRBV28; cdr3_length: 18; j_call: TRBJ1-1; clone_size: NA; d_call: NA; cdr3_aa: CASSRMGRLRGGNTEAFF; cdr3_nt: TGTGCCAGCAGTCGAATGGGTCGTCTGAGGGGGGGGAACACTGAAGCTTTCTTT
v_call: TRBV19; cdr3_length: 12; j_call: TRBJ1-5; clone_size: once; d_call: NA; cdr3_aa: CASSMGGQPQHF; cdr3_nt: TGTGCCAGTAGTATGGGGGGTCAGCCCCAGCATTTT
v_call: TRBV28; cdr3_length: 16; j_call: TRBJ1-3; clone_size: NA; d_call: NA; cdr3_aa: CASSVSGQNLGNTIYF; cdr3_nt: TGTGCCAGCAGCGTGTCCGGACAGAACTTGGGTAACACCATATATTTT
v_call: TRBV12-3/TRBV12-4; cdr3_length: 12; j_call: TRBJ1-2; clone_size: NA; d_call: NA; cdr3_aa: CASSLGGSGYTF; cdr3_nt: TGTGCCAGCAGTTTAGGAGGGTCTGGCTACACCTTC
v_call: TRBV29-1; cdr3_length: 20; j_call: TRBJ1-2; clone_size: NA; d_call: TRBD1; cdr3_aa: CSVEDGTDGPHSRANYGYTF; cdr3_nt: TGCAGCGTTGAAGATGGGACAGACGGACCACACTCCCGCGCTAACTATGGCTACACCTTC
v_call: TRBV12-3/TRBV12-4; cdr3_length: 13; j_call: TRBJ1-3; clone_size: NA; d_call: TRBD1; cdr3_aa: CASSNRGGNTIYF; cdr3_nt: TGTGCCAGCAGTAACAGGGGCGGAAACACCATATATTTT
v_call: TRBV11-2; cdr3_length: 15; j_call: TRBJ1-1; clone_size: NA; d_call: TRBD1; cdr3_aa: CASSRQTGMNTEAFF; cdr3_nt: TGTGCCAGCAGTCGCCAGACAGGGATGAACACTGAAGCTTTCTTT
v_call: TRBV5-1; cdr3_length: 13; j_call: TRBJ1-2; clone_size: NA; d_call: NA; cdr3_aa: CASSLGREYGYTF; cdr3_nt: TGCGCCAGCAGCTTGGGCAGGGAATATGGCTACACCTTC
v_call: TRBV2; cdr3_length: 13; j_call: TRBJ2-3; clone_size: NA; d_call: NA; cdr3_aa: CASDITSTDTQYF; cdr3_nt: TGTGCCAGCGACATTACTAGCACAGATACGCAGTATTTT
v_call: TRBV9; cdr3_length: 14; j_call: TRBJ2-7; clone_size: NA; d_call: NA; cdr3_aa: CASSVQGGAYEQYF; cdr3_nt: TGTGCCAGCAGCGTACAGGGGGGCGCCTACGAGCAGTACTTC
v_call: TRBV27; cdr3_length: 13; j_call: TRBJ2-1; clone_size: NA; d_call: NA; cdr3_aa: CASRAGSDNEQFF; cdr3_nt: TGTGCCAGCAGGGCAGGGTCTGACAATGAGCAGTTCTTC
v_call: TRBV30; cdr3_length: 13; j_call: TRBJ1-2; clone_size: NA; d_call: NA; cdr3_aa: CAWRLQGNYGYTF; cdr3_nt: TGTGCCTGGAGGTTACAGGGTAACTATGGCTACACCTTC
v_call: TRBV19; cdr3_length: 16; j_call: TRBJ1-1; clone_size: NA; d_call: NA; cdr3_aa: CASSMVARGQNTEAFF; cdr3_nt: TGTGCCAGTAGTATGGTTGCGAGGGGACAGAACACTGAAGCTTTCTTT
v_call: TRBV6-5; cdr3_length: 13; j_call: TRBJ1-2; clone_size: NA; d_call: NA; cdr3_aa: CASSSGLVKGYTF; cdr3_nt: TGTGCCAGCAGTTCTGGACTGGTGAAGGGCTACACCTTC
v_call: TRBV10-2; cdr3_length: 16; j_call: TRBJ2-5; clone_size: once; d_call: NA; cdr3_aa: CASSAWDNRYQETQYF; cdr3_nt: TGCGCCAGCAGCGCTTGGGACAACCGGTACCAAGAGACCCAGTACTTC
v_call: TRBV6-5; cdr3_length: 16; j_call: TRBJ2-7; clone_size: NA; d_call: TRBD1; cdr3_aa: CASSYERDTGGNEQYF; cdr3_nt: TGTGCCAGCAGTTACGAGCGTGATACAGGGGGCAACGAGCAGTACTTC
v_call: TRBV7-2; cdr3_length: 15; j_call: TRBJ1-5; clone_size: once; d_call: TRBD1; cdr3_aa: CASSLLGQPYQPQHF; cdr3_nt: TGTGCCAGCAGCTTACTGGGACAGCCTTATCAGCCCCAGCATTTT
v_call: TRBV4-1; cdr3_length: 16; j_call: TRBJ1-2; clone_size: NA; d_call: NA; cdr3_aa: CASRRPQGSPNYGYTF; cdr3_nt: TGCGCCAGCCGCCGTCCGCAGGGTAGTCCTAACTATGGCTACACCTTC
v_call: TRBV3-1/TRBV3-2; cdr3_length: 14; j_call: TRBJ1-1; clone_size: NA; d_call: NA; cdr3_aa: CASSQEGEGTEAFF; cdr3_nt: TGTGCCAGCAGCCAAGAAGGGGAGGGCACTGAAGCTTTCTTT
v_call: TRBV4-3; cdr3_length: 17; j_call: TRBJ1-4; clone_size: NA; d_call: NA; cdr3_aa: CASSQTGTTGIPEKLFF; cdr3_nt: TGCGCCAGCAGCCAGACCGGGACAACGGGAATCCCAGAAAAACTGTTTTTT
v_call: TRBV28; cdr3_length: 15; j_call: TRBJ2-2; clone_size: NA; d_call: TRBD2; cdr3_aa: CASSVLGEGTGELFF; cdr3_nt: TGTGCCAGCAGTGTTCTCGGGGAGGGCACCGGGGAGCTGTTTTTT
v_call: TRBV5-4; cdr3_length: 15; j_call: TRBJ1-5; clone_size: NA; d_call: NA; cdr3_aa: CASSLEWGGGEPQHF; cdr3_nt: TGTGCCAGCAGCTTGGAATGGGGCGGCGGGGAGCCCCAGCATTTT
v_call: TRBV3-1/TRBV3-2; cdr3_length: 14; j_call: TRBJ1-2; clone_size: NA; d_call: NA; cdr3_aa: CASSPVEGLGGYTF; cdr3_nt: TGTGCCAGCAGCCCCGTTGAGGGCTTGGGTGGCTACACCTTC
v_call: TRBV11-2; cdr3_length: 16; j_call: TRBJ2-1; clone_size: NA; d_call: NA; cdr3_aa: CASNQDREGVRNEQFF; cdr3_nt: TGTGCCAGCAACCAAGACCGGGAAGGAGTAAGAAATGAGCAGTTCTTC
v_call: TRBV4-3; cdr3_length: 15; j_call: TRBJ2-1; clone_size: NA; d_call: NA; cdr3_aa: CASSPGRLFYNEQFF; cdr3_nt: TGCGCCAGCAGCCCGGGTCGTCTTTTTTACAATGAGCAGTTCTTC
v_call: TRBV2; cdr3_length: 15; j_call: TRBJ1-5; clone_size: NA; d_call: TRBD1; cdr3_aa: CASTSEQGVNQPQHF; cdr3_nt: TGTGCCAGCACCTCTGAACAGGGGGTCAATCAGCCCCAGCATTTT
v_call: TRBV4-1; cdr3_length: 13; j_call: TRBJ1-1; clone_size: NA; d_call: NA; cdr3_aa: CASSQGRYPEAFF; cdr3_nt: TGCGCCAGCAGCCAAGGTCGGTATCCTGAAGCTTTCTTT
v_call: TRBV10-3; cdr3_length: 14; j_call: TRBJ2-5; clone_size: NA; d_call: TRBD2; cdr3_aa: CAISEAAGQETQYF; cdr3_nt: TGTGCCATCAGTGAGGCAGCGGGGCAAGAGACCCAGTACTTC
v_call: TRBV9; cdr3_length: 13; j_call: TRBJ2-7; clone_size: few; d_call: NA; cdr3_aa: CASSEGGSYEQYF; cdr3_nt: TGTGCCAGCAGCGAGGGGGGGTCCTACGAGCAGTACTTC
v_call: TRBV5-4; cdr3_length: 18; j_call: TRBJ2-3; clone_size: once; d_call: TRBD2; cdr3_aa: CASSLVLAGGLSTDTQYF; cdr3_nt: TGTGCCAGCAGCTTGGTCCTAGCGGGAGGGCTTAGCACAGATACGCAGTATTTT
v_call: TRBV19; cdr3_length: 11; j_call: TRBJ2-1; clone_size: NA; d_call: TRBD1; cdr3_aa: CASSKTGRQFF; cdr3_nt: TGTGCCAGTAGCAAGACAGGGAGACAGTTCTTC
v_call: TRBV6-5; cdr3_length: 15; j_call: TRBJ2-7; clone_size: NA; d_call: NA; cdr3_aa: CASRIQGGGSYEQYF; cdr3_nt: TGTGCCAGCAGGATACAGGGAGGGGGCTCCTACGAGCAGTACTTC
v_call: TRBV27; cdr3_length: 15; j_call: TRBJ1-1; clone_size: NA; d_call: NA; cdr3_aa: CASSLGAARLTEAFF; cdr3_nt: TGTGCCAGCAGTTTAGGGGCAGCCAGATTGACTGAAGCTTTCTTT
v_call: TRBV30; cdr3_length: 11; j_call: TRBJ2-1; clone_size: few; d_call: NA; cdr3_aa: CAWSSPNEQFF; cdr3_nt: TGTGCCTGGAGTTCCCCGAATGAGCAGTTCTTC
v_call: TRBV21-1; cdr3_length: 16; j_call: TRBJ2-1; clone_size: NA; d_call: NA; cdr3_aa: CASSKDQGLADNEQFF; cdr3_nt: TGTGCCAGCAGCAAAGATCAAGGACTAGCCGACAATGAGCAGTTCTTC
v_call: TRBV29-1; cdr3_length: 11; j_call: TRBJ1-1; clone_size: NA; d_call: NA; cdr3_aa: CSVEVGREAFF; cdr3_nt: TGCAGCGTTGAAGTGGGCAGGGAAGCTTTCTTT
v_call: TRBV7-2; cdr3_length: 14; j_call: TRBJ1-2; clone_size: NA; d_call: TRBD1; cdr3_aa: CASSDGQGAIGYTF; cdr3_nt: TGTGCCAGCAGCGATGGACAGGGAGCTATCGGCTACACCTTC